A selection of T cell receptor beta chains follows, all from one sample in a study of blood T cell repertoires in COVID-19. Clones were sequenced by immunoSEQ multiplex PCR, and TCRdb holds only the in-frame ones, with some missing. Of over 150,000 clones listed, approximately 90% were seen once; the top ten hold approximately 0.56%. Sequencing was carried out using peripheral blood. These TCRs come from a man aged 45-65 years with acute or convalescent COVID-19. Each CDR3 is given with its conserved first and last residue. D genes are given only for firm matches. Clone size is given for some rows only: seen once, a few or many times, or a class if the clone is expanded.

clone_size: -
j_call: TRBJ2-1
v_call: TRBV7-3
d_call: TRBD2
cdr3_nt: TGTGCCAGCAGCTTAGTAGCGGGAGATGAGGATGAGCAGTTCTTC
cdr3_aa: CASSLVAGDEDEQFF

clone_size: -
j_call: TRBJ1-4
v_call: TRBV7-9
d_call: -
cdr3_nt: TGTGCCAGCAGCTTAGGCAGGGGTAATGAAAAACTGTTTTTT
cdr3_aa: CASSLGRGNEKLFF

clone_size: -
j_call: TRBJ1-2
v_call: TRBV9
d_call: TRBD1
cdr3_nt: TGTGCCAGCAGCGTAGTGAGGGGGCATTGGAGTGGCTACACCTTC
cdr3_aa: CASSVVRGHWSGYTF

clone_size: once
j_call: TRBJ2-1
v_call: TRBV28
d_call: -
cdr3_nt: TGTGCCAGCAGTTTAAGAGGAGAGCAGTTCTTC
cdr3_aa: CASSLRGEQFF

clone_size: -
j_call: TRBJ2-5
v_call: TRBV19
d_call: -
cdr3_nt: TGTGCCAGCGCTAGGACAGCTCGGGAGACCCAGTACTTC
cdr3_aa: CASARTARETQYF

clone_size: -
j_call: TRBJ2-4
v_call: TRBV4-1
d_call: -
cdr3_nt: TGCGCCAGCAGCCAAGATGGGAGCGGCCGACTAGCCAAAAACATTCAGTACTTC
cdr3_aa: CASSQDGSGRLAKNIQYF

clone_size: -
j_call: TRBJ2-5
v_call: TRBV5-1
d_call: -
cdr3_nt: TGCGCCAGCAGCCCAGGACAGCCCCAAGAGACCCAGTACTTC
cdr3_aa: CASSPGQPQETQYF

clone_size: -
j_call: TRBJ1-1
v_call: TRBV27
d_call: -
cdr3_nt: TGTGCCAGCAGGTCAACAGGGTTGAACACTGAAGCTTTCTTT
cdr3_aa: CASRSTGLNTEAFF

clone_size: -
j_call: TRBJ2-3
v_call: TRBV7-2
d_call: -
cdr3_nt: TGTGCCAGCAGCTTAAGGGGGGGGTCCACAGATACGCAGTATTTT
cdr3_aa: CASSLRGGSTDTQYF

clone_size: -
j_call: TRBJ1-5
v_call: TRBV28
d_call: -
cdr3_nt: TGTGCCAGCAGTTTAGTTTATAAAGGCGGCAGAAGCAATCAGCCCCAGCATTTT
cdr3_aa: CASSLVYKGGRSNQPQHF

clone_size: few
j_call: TRBJ1-5
v_call: TRBV24-1
d_call: -
cdr3_nt: TGTGCCACCAGTGCTGGGCACAATAGCAATCAGCCCCAGCATTTT
cdr3_aa: CATSAGHNSNQPQHF

clone_size: -
j_call: TRBJ2-1
v_call: TRBV9
d_call: TRBD1
cdr3_nt: TGTGCCAGCAGCGTTTCAGCCGGGACAGGGAACTACAATGAGCAGTTCTTC
cdr3_aa: CASSVSAGTGNYNEQFF

clone_size: -
j_call: TRBJ1-5
v_call: TRBV24-1
d_call: TRBD1
cdr3_nt: TGTGCCACCAACCCGCAGGGGGATCAGCCCCAGCATTTT
cdr3_aa: CATNPQGDQPQHF

clone_size: -
j_call: TRBJ2-7
v_call: TRBV10-1
d_call: TRBD2
cdr3_nt: TGCGCCAGCAGTGAGTCGGGGGGGAGTGTTGAGCAGTACTTC
cdr3_aa: CASSESGGSVEQYF

clone_size: -
j_call: TRBJ2-1
v_call: TRBV4-3
d_call: TRBD2
cdr3_nt: TGCGCCAGCAGCCCCACTAGCGGAACCGTTCAGTTCTTC
cdr3_aa: CASSPTSGTVQFF

clone_size: once
j_call: TRBJ1-2
v_call: TRBV3-1/TRBV3-2
d_call: -
cdr3_nt: TGTGCCAGCAGCGACAAAAAACAGGGAGTCTATGGCTACACCTTC
cdr3_aa: CASSDKKQGVYGYTF

clone_size: -
j_call: TRBJ1-2
v_call: TRBV6-2/TRBV6-3
d_call: TRBD1
cdr3_nt: TGTGCCAGCAGTGACAGGGGTAACTATGGCTACACCTTC
cdr3_aa: CASSDRGNYGYTF

clone_size: -
j_call: TRBJ2-2
v_call: TRBV27
d_call: -
cdr3_nt: TGTGCCAGCAGCCGTATTAGTGGCACCGGGGAGCTGTTTTTT
cdr3_aa: CASSRISGTGELFF

clone_size: -
j_call: TRBJ1-3
v_call: TRBV11-2
d_call: -
cdr3_nt: TGTGCCAGCAGCTTAGGGCCGGACAGCAGAATATCTGGAAACACCATATATTTT
cdr3_aa: CASSLGPDSRISGNTIYF

clone_size: -
j_call: TRBJ2-3
v_call: TRBV18
d_call: TRBD1
cdr3_nt: TGTGCCAGCTCACCGAAGGGACAGCTCACAGATACGCAGTATTTT
cdr3_aa: CASSPKGQLTDTQYF

clone_size: -
j_call: TRBJ1-5
v_call: TRBV2
d_call: -
cdr3_nt: TGTGCCAGCAGTCGACAGGTCAATCAGCCCCAGCATTTT
cdr3_aa: CASSRQVNQPQHF

clone_size: -
j_call: TRBJ2-7
v_call: TRBV7-2
d_call: -
cdr3_nt: TGTGCCAGCAGCTTAGCGCGGAGCGGGTACTCCTACGAGCAGTACTTC
cdr3_aa: CASSLARSGYSYEQYF

clone_size: -
j_call: TRBJ1-5
v_call: TRBV28
d_call: TRBD1
cdr3_nt: TGTGCCAGCAGTTTGCACACAGGGGGCCTGGGCAGCAATCAGCCCCAGCATTTT
cdr3_aa: CASSLHTGGLGSNQPQHF

clone_size: -
j_call: TRBJ1-2
v_call: TRBV19
d_call: TRBD1
cdr3_nt: TGTGCCAGTAGTACCCCCAGGGGGAGTTATCACAGAAACTATGGCTACACCTTC
cdr3_aa: CASSTPRGSYHRNYGYTF

clone_size: -
j_call: TRBJ2-5
v_call: TRBV30
d_call: -
cdr3_nt: TGTGCCTGGAGTTGGCTAGACGCCCCGCGGGGGACCCAGTACTTC
cdr3_aa: CAWSWLDAPRGTQYF

clone_size: -
j_call: TRBJ2-2
v_call: TRBV18
d_call: -
cdr3_nt: TGTGCCAGCTCACCTCCGGGAGGGGAGCTGTTTTTT
cdr3_aa: CASSPPGGELFF

clone_size: -
j_call: TRBJ2-7
v_call: TRBV6-2/TRBV6-3
d_call: -
cdr3_nt: TGTGCCAGTAGTACGCCGCGTCCCTACGAGCAGTACTTC
cdr3_aa: CASSTPRPYEQYF

clone_size: -
j_call: TRBJ2-1
v_call: TRBV10-1
d_call: TRBD2
cdr3_nt: TGCGCCAGCAGTAGAATAGCGGGAGTATCCTACAATGAGCAGTTCTTC
cdr3_aa: CASSRIAGVSYNEQFF

clone_size: -
j_call: TRBJ1-3
v_call: TRBV4-3
d_call: TRBD1
cdr3_nt: TGCGCCAGCAGCCGAGCCGACAGGGCTTCTGGAAACACCATATATTTT
cdr3_aa: CASSRADRASGNTIYF

clone_size: -
j_call: TRBJ2-7
v_call: TRBV10-3
d_call: -
cdr3_nt: TGTGCCATCAGATCTAAAGGCGGGACGGATACCTACGAGCAGTACTTC
cdr3_aa: CAIRSKGGTDTYEQYF

clone_size: -
j_call: TRBJ2-5
v_call: TRBV27
d_call: -
cdr3_nt: TGTGCCAGCAGCGAAATCATCCTAGGGGGCCAAGAGACCCAGTACTTC
cdr3_aa: CASSEIILGGQETQYF

clone_size: -
j_call: TRBJ2-2
v_call: TRBV4-3
d_call: TRBD2
cdr3_nt: TGCGCCAGCAGCCAAGATAGGAGGCGGGGGGTCACCGGGGAGCTGTTTTTT
cdr3_aa: CASSQDRRRGVTGELFF

clone_size: -
j_call: TRBJ1-2
v_call: TRBV9
d_call: -
cdr3_nt: TGTGCCAGCAGCGCCTCCCACCACAGGGCTAACTATGGCTACACCTTC
cdr3_aa: CASSASHHRANYGYTF

clone_size: -
j_call: TRBJ2-5
v_call: TRBV10-3
d_call: -
cdr3_nt: TGTGCCATCAGCGGTTACCAAGAGACCCAGTACTTC
cdr3_aa: CAISGYQETQYF

clone_size: -
j_call: TRBJ1-4
v_call: TRBV7-2
d_call: TRBD1
cdr3_nt: TGTGCCAGCAGCCCCGACAGGGGAGGTGAAAAACTGTTTTTT
cdr3_aa: CASSPDRGGEKLFF

clone_size: -
j_call: TRBJ1-1
v_call: TRBV5-1
d_call: -
cdr3_nt: TGCGCCAGCAGCTTGGATCCAGGGAGGGGAACTGAAGCTTTCTTT
cdr3_aa: CASSLDPGRGTEAFF

clone_size: -
j_call: TRBJ2-3
v_call: TRBV27
d_call: -
cdr3_nt: TGTGCCAGCATCCCCGACAGCTCCACAGATACGCAGTATTTT
cdr3_aa: CASIPDSSTDTQYF

clone_size: -
j_call: TRBJ2-1
v_call: TRBV27
d_call: TRBD2
cdr3_nt: TGTGCCAGCAGCAAACCGGGCGTGCGGCGGGAGGGCAGAAATGAGCAGTTCTTC
cdr3_aa: CASSKPGVRREGRNEQFF

clone_size: -
j_call: TRBJ1-5
v_call: TRBV28
d_call: -
cdr3_nt: TGTGCCAGCAGTTTTGGTGGTCCGGGGGATCTGTCCCAGCATTTT
cdr3_aa: CASSFGGPGDLSQHF

clone_size: -
j_call: TRBJ1-3
v_call: TRBV28
d_call: -
cdr3_nt: TGTGCCAGCAGTTTTCTGAGCTCTGGAAACACCATATATTTT
cdr3_aa: CASSFLSSGNTIYF

clone_size: -
j_call: TRBJ2-7
v_call: TRBV29-1
d_call: TRBD2
cdr3_nt: TGCAGCGTGGTACTAGCGGGATTGTTCTCCTACGAGCAGTACTTC
cdr3_aa: CSVVLAGLFSYEQYF

clone_size: -
j_call: TRBJ2-1
v_call: TRBV10-3
d_call: -
cdr3_nt: TGTGCCATCAGTGACCCGGCCCAGGGGAGCTCCTACAATGAGCAGTTCTTC
cdr3_aa: CAISDPAQGSSYNEQFF

clone_size: -
j_call: TRBJ2-1
v_call: TRBV29-1
d_call: -
cdr3_nt: TGCAGCGAATCACGGACAGAGACCTACAATGAGCAGTTCTTC
cdr3_aa: CSESRTETYNEQFF

clone_size: few
j_call: TRBJ1-6
v_call: TRBV19
d_call: -
cdr3_nt: TGTGCCAGTAGCCAGGGAGGGTATTCACCCCTCCACTTT
cdr3_aa: CASSQGGYSPLHF

clone_size: -
j_call: TRBJ2-1
v_call: TRBV27
d_call: TRBD2
cdr3_nt: TGTGCCAGCAGTTTAGGACTAGTCCAGAGCAATGAGCAGTTCTTC
cdr3_aa: CASSLGLVQSNEQFF

clone_size: -
j_call: TRBJ2-1
v_call: TRBV19
d_call: TRBD2
cdr3_nt: TGTGCCAGTAGTATAGGTGGCGGGAGAGCTAATGAGCAGTTCTTC
cdr3_aa: CASSIGGGRANEQFF

clone_size: -
j_call: TRBJ2-5
v_call: TRBV5-1
d_call: -
cdr3_nt: TGCGCCAGCAGCTTCGTAGGGGACCAAGAGACCCAGTACTTC
cdr3_aa: CASSFVGDQETQYF

clone_size: once
j_call: TRBJ2-1
v_call: TRBV11-2
d_call: -
cdr3_nt: TGTGCCAGCAGCTTTCGTTGGAAAGGGGAGGACAATGAGCAGTTCTTC
cdr3_aa: CASSFRWKGEDNEQFF

clone_size: few
j_call: TRBJ2-7
v_call: TRBV7-8
d_call: TRBD1
cdr3_nt: TGTGCCAGCAGCCGCCTGGGGGGACAGGGGACCAACGAGCAGTACTTC
cdr3_aa: CASSRLGGQGTNEQYF